This T cell receptor (beta chain) is from a study of intratumoral heterogeneity in liver cancer. Concerning the study at large: Across the full approximately 14-patient cohort, most patients were male and the median age was around 65 years. The overall cohort comprised some 71 multiregional samples from about 15 HCC patients, with 45 to 55 tumoral and 20 adjacent nontumoral regions. To examine intratumor heterogeneity, the study integrated RNA-seq, DNA sequencing, TCR-seq and SNP array data obtained from multiple regions of hepatocellular carcinoma specimens.

Samples labelled H were derived from distinct, geographically separated regions of the hepatocellular carcinoma nodule. Every patient had early-stage hepatocellular carcinoma and received no therapy prior to surgical resection. None of the sampled areas showed macroscopic evidence of necrosis or hemorrhage. Multiple regions from a couple of patients were subjected to TCR sequencing (ImmunoSeq). Each frozen resection tissue sample was taken at least 1 cm away from every other sample. Genomic DNA was isolated from bulk tissue with the DNeasy blood and tissue kit. The immunoSEQ assay was used to sequence TCR beta chain CDR3 regions from genomic DNA. Rearranged VDJ segments were amplified with primers that anneal to V and J segments. The authors processed their data as follows. The ImmunoSeq Analyzer software was used to compute clonality and richness metrics. Fisher's exact test, supplemented by a beta-binomial method for added stringency, was applied to identify differentially abundant clones between regions. The source is immuneACCESS, and TCRdb retained only in-frame sequences with V and J called. Part of the clones is not carried over; for the studies checked, unresolved V genes explain less than half of this, and the remainder is unexplained. V, J and clone size are taken as reported in that table, and D and trimming were inferred from the DNA itself. Present in this sample are about 6,400 clones, under 60% of which were seen just once. The ten largest account for 14% of the sample.

The germline V gene supplies CDR1 SGHTA and CDR2 FQGNSA. The CDR3 sequence holds 15 residues, the cysteine and phenylalanine included. The DNA shown is the 45-base CDR3, in frame from base 1. Germline trimming: 1 base from V, 7 bases from J; junction bases outside gene matches: 6. As to this clone: There is no known antigen for this receptor. The record has no base qualities; no much larger clone is one base away.

Broader findings and caveats from the paper: In each sequenced patient, significantly more unique T-cell clonal expansions were found in tumor region a than in region b. A relatively low patient number and under-sampled tumor-infiltrating lymphocyte representation were acknowledged by the authors as limitations. Within each of the two sequenced patients, overall T cell clonality showed no significant difference between tumor regions. TCR sequencing reportedly confirmed RNA-seq-based estimates of regional differences in tumor-infiltrating lymphocyte burden.

The specimen was tumor tissue, collected before any cancer treatment. The rearrangement joined TRBV7-2 to TRBJ1-5, and 8 bases in between align with TRBD1. The source of this sequence is a man in his sixties or seventies with hepatocellular carcinoma. The DNA sequence is given as TGTGCCAGCAGCTTAGAGGGGACAGGCGGGCAGCCCCAGCATTTT. It translates to CASSLEGTGGQPQHF. With all but the CDR3 taken from the reference TRBV7-2 and TRBJ1-5 genes, the full variable domain is: GAGVSQSPSNKVTEKGKDVELRCDPISGHTALYWYRQSLGQGLEFLIYFQGNSAPDKSGLPSDRFSAERTGGSVSTLTIQRTQQEDSAVYLCASSLEGTGGQPQHFGDGTRLSIL.